The 26 T cell receptor beta chains given below trace back to one sample, sequenced in a study of spatial heterogeneity in lung cancer. Via MiXCR, TCRdb re-called the 5' RACE reads, giving one row per CDR3 protein. This table has 95,000 to 120,000 distinct CDR3 sequences, under 14% appearing once. Time point reported: blood at routine non-recurrence follow-up after resection. The sequencing used PBMCs, collected at follow-up. These receptors were collected from a female donor with early-stage non-small cell lung cancer.

This clonotype has more than one count but fewer than ten. The V gene is TRBV30, the J gene TRBJ2-1; 8 bases are shared with TRBD2. V trimming: 0 bases; J trimming: 7 bases; junction bases outside the gene matches: 5. Germline V gene data show CDR1 as GTSNPN and CDR2 as SVGIG (reference sequence). This CDR3 is 14 amino acids long. Here the CDR3 reads CAWSVGLAGNEQFF. CDR3 in DNA: TGTGCCTGGAGTGTAGGATTAGCGGGAAATGAGCAGTTCTTC.

This clonotype was detected ten times or more. This chain connects TRBV20-1 to TRBJ2-3; D not certain. The V and J ends lost 4 bases and 3 bases respectively, with 14 bases between them. This CDR3 is 14 amino acids long. Germline V CDR1 and CDR2: DFQATT, SNEGSKA (reference sequence). CDR3 sequence: CSANLGRVTDTQYF. CDR3 bases: TGCAGTGCTAATCTGGGAAGGGTTACAGATACGCAGTATTTT.

This clonotype was observed a few times. The rearrangement joins TRBV20-1 to TRBJ2-4; 9 bases are a match to TRBD2. This CDR3 is built from 15 residues. Germline-derived CDR1 and CDR2 are DFQATT and SNEGSKA (reference sequence). Unmatched junction bases numbered 9, after V lost 6 bases and J lost 3 bases. The CDR3 DNA reads TGCAGTGCAGGCCTAGCGGGAATGGTCAAAAACATTCAGTACTTC. Translating it yields CSAGLAGMVKNIQYF.

V usage is TRBV10-3 and J usage is TRBJ2-3, with no clear D. CDR3 length equals 11 residues. The V end lost 8 bases, the J end lost 4 bases, and 7 bases lay between the germline ends. Per the germline V gene, CDR1 is ENHRY and CDR2 is SYGVKD. The CDR3 protein is CAISSADTQYF. The CDR3 DNA follows: TGTGCCATCTCATCGGCAGATACGCAGTATTTT.

The table lists this clonotype with a few counts. This sequence joins TRBV28 and TRBJ2-7; D may correspond to TRBD1 or TRBD2 (5 bases each). V was clipped by 5 bases and J by 3 bases, with 11 bases between them. This CDR3 spans 13 amino acids. Germline CDR1 and CDR2: MDHEN and SYDVKM. The chain's CDR3 is CASSLGTIYEQYF. CDR3 nucleotides: TGTGCCAGCAGTCTCGGGACGATCTACGAGCAGTACTTC.

This rearrangement joins TRBV12-3 or TRBV12-4 to TRBJ1-4; D gene uncertain. The length of the CDR3 is 14 residues. The V and J ends lost 3 bases and 7 bases respectively, with 12 bases between them. Here the CDR3 reads CASSFNREGEKLFF. CDR3 in DNA: TGTGCCAGCAGTTTTAACCGGGAAGGTGAAAAACTGTTTTTT.

V and J are TRBV6-2 or TRBV6-3 and TRBJ2-1; 15 bases are shared with TRBD2. The germline V gene has CDR1 MNHEY and CDR2 SVGEGT. This CDR3 region has 17 residues. The V and J ends lost 9 bases and 3 bases, in that order; junction bases with no gene match: 9. CDR3 protein: CASKRPGLAGGYNEQFF. Here the CDR3 DNA reads TGTGCCAGTAAGAGACCGGGACTAGCGGGGGGCTACAATGAGCAGTTCTTC.

This clonotype has just a few counts. The genes are TRBV6-2 or TRBV6-3 and TRBJ1-2, with unresolved D. Deletions cut 3 bases from V and 5 bases from J, with 4 bases between. This CDR3 spans 11 amino acids. Germline CDR1 MNHEY, CDR2 SVGEGT. The CDR3 spells CASSYAYGYTF. The DNA of the CDR3 is TGTGCCAGCAGTTATGCATATGGCTACACCTTC.

This clonotype was picked up a small number of times. The chain employs TRBV9 and TRBJ2-2, with 12 bases matching TRBD2. Germline trimming cut 3 bases from V and 6 bases from J; bases unmatched to any gene: 9. Germline loops: CDR1 SGDLS, CDR2 YYNGEE. The CDR3 spans 17 residues. The CDR3 sequence: CASSAWTSGTLAGELFF. The CDR3 coding sequence is TGTGCCAGCAGCGCCTGGACTAGCGGGACTTTGGCCGGGGAGCTGTTTTTT.

This clonotype was counted a few times. CDR3 in amino acids: CSASSGSGEGYTF. The CDR3 DNA is TGCAGTGCCTCCTCTGGGTCAGGGGAAGGCTACACCTTC. The V gene is TRBV20-1, the J gene TRBJ1-2; TRBD1 is a possible D gene (6 bases). Germline-derived CDR1 and CDR2 are DFQATT and SNEGSKA (reference sequence). The length of the CDR3 is 13 residues. Trimming took 6 bases from V and 8 from J, leaving 19 bases between them.

The chain couples TRBV29-1 to TRBJ2-7; tentatively, D is TRBD1 (7 bases). The CDR3 is 11 amino acids. Germline V CDR1 and CDR2: SQVTM, ANQGSEA. The V and J ends lost 6 bases and 4 bases respectively, with 10 bases between them. The CDR3 nucleotides read TGCAGCGTGCGGGACAGATACGAGCAGTACGTC. Amino acid sequence: CSVRDRYEQYV.

This clonotype was detected a few times. The chain recombines TRBV11-2 with TRBJ2-3; 8 bases agree with TRBD1. Germline CDR1 reads SGHAT; CDR2 reads FQNNGV. The CDR3 loop spans 16 amino acids. V shed 0 bases and J 3 bases; nucleotides not matched to a gene: 5. The CDR3 loop reads CASSLDQGARTDTQYF. The CDR3 DNA follows: TGTGCCAGCAGCTTAGATCAGGGGGCGCGGACAGATACGCAGTATTTT.

This clonotype turned up a few times. The rearrangement uses TRBV6-2 or TRBV6-3 and TRBJ2-2, with 9 bases lining up with TRBD2. This CDR3 spans 20 amino acids. The germline CDR1 and CDR2 sequences are MNHEY and SVGEGT. With 2 bases clipped from V and 5 bases from J, the junction kept 18 bases outside the gene matches. The CDR3 DNA follows: TGTGCCAGCAGTTACCCATATTTTGCGGGAGGGCCTAAGGATACCGGGGAGCTGTTTTTT. Residues: CASSYPYFAGGPKDTGELFF.

This clonotype was recorded many times. This sequence joins TRBV28 and TRBJ2-7, with TRBD1 matching 7 bases. The germline V gene has CDR1 MDHEN and CDR2 SYDVKM. V trimming: 7 bases; J trimming: 0 bases; junction bases outside the gene matches: 15. This CDR3 is built from 17 residues. The DNA of the CDR3 is TGTGCCAGCACCCCCGCCCCACCGGGACAGCTCTCCTACGAGCAGTACTTC. Its protein is CASTPAPPGQLSYEQYF. The full variable domain, with the rest looked up from reference TRBV28 and TRBJ2-7, is DVKVTQSSRYLVKRTGEKVFLECVQDMDHENMFWYRQDPGLGLRLIYFSYDVKMKEKGDIPEGYSVSREKKERFSLILESASTNQTSMYLCASTPAPPGQLSYEQYFGPGTRLTVT.

This clonotype was observed many times. The chain joins TRBV28 to TRBJ1-5; the D is unclear. Trimming stripped 5 bases from V and 11 bases from J, with 10 bases between. CDR1 and CDR2 from the germline V gene are MDHEN and SYDVKM. The CDR3 consists of 11 residues. The DNA for the CDR3 is TGTGCCAGCAGTCTTTCCATTACCCAGCATTTT. Translating it yields CASSLSITQHF.

This chain uses TRBV28 with TRBJ2-3, with 8 bases matching TRBD1. J gave up 4 bases and V 3 bases, and 3 bases lay outside the gene matches. The CDR3 sequence is 14 residues long. Looked up from germline, CDR1 is MDHEN and CDR2 is SYDVKM. The CDR3 protein is CASSLDRVADTQYF. The DNA for the CDR3 is TGTGCCAGCAGTTTGGACAGGGTAGCAGATACGCAGTATTTT.

This clonotype has just a few counts. J is TRBJ2-1 and V is TRBV6-5; 8 bases align to TRBD2. This CDR3 has 15 residues. Germline V gene sequence: CDR1 MNHEY, CDR2 SVGAGI. The V and J ends lost 3 bases and 10 bases, in that order; junction bases with no gene match: 11. The CDR3 spells CASSYTGLVEREQFF. CDR3 sequence (DNA): TGTGCCAGCAGTTATACGGGACTAGTCGAGAGGGAGCAGTTCTTC.

This clonotype has just a few counts. This rearrangement joins TRBV9 to TRBJ2-6, with D possibly TRBD1 on 6 matching bases. Trimming cost V 0 bases and J 4 bases, with 11 bases left between them. This CDR3 spans 16 amino acids. Germline V gene lookup returns CDR1 SGDLS and CDR2 YYNGEE. DNA for the CDR3: TGTGCCAGCAGCGTAGGACAGGCTCTGGGGGCCAACGTCCTGACTTTC. Protein: CASSVGQALGANVLTF.

Details on this clonotype: The missing conserved phenylalanine or tryptophan at the end of this CDR3 makes a read error likely. The V call is TRBV7-6, the J call TRBJ2-3, with 7 bases aligning to TRBD1. Trimming took 5 bases from V and 1 from J; bases not matched to a gene: 9. The germline CDR1 and CDR2 sequences are SGHVS and FNYEAQ. CDR3 size: 16 residues. The CDR3 bases are TGTGCCAGCAGCGGGGGTTTAGGACAGGGCACAGATACGCAGTATTTA. Protein: CASSGGLGQGTDTQYL.

The genes are TRBV6-5 and TRBJ1-5; TRBD1 might be the D (5 bases). V lost 5 bases to trimming and J lost 2 bases, with 13 bases between them. The germline CDR1 and CDR2 sequences are MNHEY and SVGAGI. This CDR3 region has 15 residues. The CDR3 loop reads CASSRSTGGNQPQHF. As DNA, the CDR3 is TGTGCCAGCAGTCGCAGCACAGGCGGCAATCAGCCCCAGCATTTT.

With respect to this clonotype: The junction differs from germline at one of its ends, possibly a read error. The chain combines TRBV20-1 with TRBJ1-2; D gene ambiguous. Looked up from germline, CDR1 is DFQATT and CDR2 is SNEGSKA (reference sequence). CDR3 size: 12 residues. The CDR3 nucleotides are TGCAGTGCGAGAGGTCCAGGCTATGGCTACACCTTC. This translates into CSARGPGYGYTF.

This clonotype appeared a few times. The CDR3 region is CASSQAAGGSYNEQFF. As DNA, the CDR3 is TGTGCCAGCAGCCAAGCAGCGGGAGGGAGCTACAATGAGCAGTTCTTC. The chain joins TRBV4-2 to TRBJ2-1, with 10 positions matching TRBD2. Germline-derived CDR1 and CDR2 are LGHNA and YNFKEQ. Trimming at V came to 1 base and at J to 3 bases, leaving 3 bases not matched to a gene. The CDR3 has 16 amino acids.

In its sample, this clonotype was seen many times. The chain combines TRBV6-5 with TRBJ1-6; D ambiguous. The CDR3 is made up of 16 amino acids. Germline V gene data show CDR1 as MNHEY and CDR2 as SVGAGI. Trimming shortened V by 0 bases and J by 2 bases, and 8 bases separated the two germline ends. The CDR3 sequence is CASSYSSQPYNSPLHF. CDR3 nucleotide sequence: TGTGCCAGCAGTTACTCGAGCCAGCCCTATAATTCACCCCTCCACTTT.

This clonotype occurred many times. The rearrangement links TRBV7-6 to TRBJ1-5; maybe TRBD1 (5 bases). The ends were cut back, 7 bases at V and 2 bases at J, with 15 bases in the middle. The CDR3 extends over 15 amino acids. CDR1 is SGHVS and CDR2 is FNYEAQ in the germline V gene. Here the CDR3 reads CASTPGTGRNQPQHF. For the CDR3, the DNA is TGTGCCAGCACCCCCGGGACGGGCCGCAATCAGCCCCAGCATTTT.

The V gene is TRBV7-9, the J gene TRBJ2-3; no clear D. The V gene's germline CDR1 is SEHNR and CDR2 FQNEAQ (reference sequence). Trimming shortened V by 1 base and J by 5 bases, and 10 bases separated the two germline ends. The CDR3 loop spans 14 amino acids. Here the CDR3 DNA reads TGTGCCAGCAGCTTAGTTTTCGGAGAAGATACGCAGTATTTT. Translating gives CASSLVFGEDTQYF.

The rearrangement links TRBV20-1 to TRBJ1-1, with TRBD1 matching 7 bases. This CDR3 is 14 amino acids long. CDR1 and CDR2 (germline): DFQATT, SNEGSKA (reference sequence). The trim removed 6 bases at V and 1 base at J, leaving 8 bases unmatched. The CDR3 bases are TGCAGTGCCAACCCGGACAGGAGGAACACTGAAGCTTTCTTT. Amino acids: CSANPDRRNTEAFF.